The sequence of this T cell receptor (beta chain) was determined in a study of T cell responses to AZD1222 COVID-19 vaccine. CDR1 and CDR2 (germline): MNHEY, SVGAGI. The CDR3 covers 13 residues. Trimming stripped 8 bases from V and 9 bases from J, with 14 bases between. TCRdb's table, derived via immunoSEQ multiplex PCR, lists solely in-frame clones and lacks some. The table records approximately 120,000 clones, 75% to 90% of them present only once. Notes on the study in general: Unmutated variant regions reportedly attract nearly half of all spike-specific TCRs. Repertoire sampling happened only post peak T cell response.

Of note for this clone: Antigen unknown.

The chain couples TRBV6-5 to TRBJ1-6; D is perhaps TRBD1 (5 bases). The clonotype originates from an adult who received the AZD1222 COVID-19 vaccine. The sample in question was peripheral blood, obtained 28 days after the second AZD1222 dose. The CDR3, as DNA: TGTGCCAGCGCCCGGGACGTAGGTTCACCCCTCCACTTT. Protein product: CASARDVGSPLHF.